The 22 T cell receptor beta chains in this list originate from one sample, sequenced in a study of OX40 agonist ivuxolimab in advanced cancers. The repertoire was sequenced with immunoSEQ multiplex PCR; TCRdb's copy has only in-frame clones and lacks some. Of roughly 92,000 clones detected, under 90% appear once; the ten largest clones hold roughly 5.4%. The sample was CD4+ or CD8+ T cells sorted from blood, taken in a trial of the OX40 agonist ivuxolimab. All receptors come from an adult with an advanced solid tumor such as melanoma, head and neck, liver or kidney cancer.

This clone was detected only a few times. The chain recombines TRBV10-3 with TRBJ1-1; the match to TRBD1 covers 7 bases. The CDR3 has 16 amino acids. Per germline, CDR1 ENHRY and CDR2 SYGVKD. The junction had 8 bases not matched to a gene; V was cut back by 4 bases and J by 0 bases. The CDR3 DNA follows: TGTGCCATCAGTGCCCTCCGGGACAGCATGAACACTGAAGCTTTCTTT. This codes for CAISALRDSMNTEAFF.

This clone was detected once. The chain combines TRBV19 with TRBJ1-5, with 8 positions matching TRBD1. The CDR3 is 17 amino acids. V lost 3 bases to trimming and J lost 5 bases; unmatched junction nucleotides: 12. Germline V lookup: CDR1 LNHDA, CDR2 SQIVND (reference sequence). CDR3 region: CASSISGQGSTHQPQHF. In DNA form, the CDR3 reads TGTGCCAGTAGTATCTCCGGACAGGGAAGTACTCATCAGCCCCAGCATTTT.

The V gene is TRBV5-1, the J gene TRBJ1-2; 7 nucleotides align to TRBD1. The CDR3 consists of 14 residues. Looked up from germline, CDR1 is SGHRS and CDR2 is YFSETQ. Trimming removed 4 bases from V and 4 bases from J; junction bases left unmatched: 7. The CDR3 DNA follows: TGCGCCAGCAGCGGGACAGTGGCCACCTATGGCTACACCTTC. This sequence encodes CASSGTVATYGYTF.

Comments on this clone: Within the sample, other DNA sequences also encode this same CDR3. The chain is built from TRBV7-9 and TRBJ2-7, with no clear D. Trimming took 3 bases from V and 6 from J, leaving 9 bases between them. The CDR3 spans 12 residues. Germline loops: CDR1 SEHNR, CDR2 FQNEAQ (reference sequence). CDR3 sequence reads: CASSLGGSEQYF. In DNA, the CDR3 is TGTGCCAGCAGCTTGGGCGGCAGCGAGCAGTACTTC.

This chain uses TRBV5-1 with TRBJ2-3; 11 nucleotides align to TRBD2. The CDR3 length is 18 residues. CDR1 is SGHRS, CDR2 YFSETQ, per germline. Losses at the gene ends were 0 bases for V and 4 bases for J; bases not matched to a gene: 10. The CDR3 nucleotides are TGCGCCAGCAGCTTGGCCGAAATAGCGGGAGGGCCGCCAGATACGCAGTATTTT. As protein: CASSLAEIAGGPPDTQYF.

The chain is built from TRBV7-2 and TRBJ2-1; D might be TRBD2 (6 bases). Trimming left V 5 bases short and J 11 bases short, with 16 bases between. Per germline, CDR1 SGHTA and CDR2 FQGNSA. This CDR3 region has 13 residues. Here the CDR3 DNA reads TGTGCCAGCAGCCTCCGGGACTCTATCAAGCAGTTCTTC. Amino acids: CASSLRDSIKQFF.

The chain combines TRBV16 with TRBJ2-7, with TRBD1 as a possible D gene (7 bases). The CDR3 has 14 amino acids. The V gene lost 7 bases and the J gene lost 4 bases, with 17 bases spanning the gap. CDR1 and CDR2 (germline): KGHSY, FQNENV. The CDR3 DNA reads TGTGCCAGCACCTTCAGGGCAGGGGGGTACGAGCAGTACTTC. Its translation: CASTFRAGGYEQYF.

The V and J genes are TRBV7-2 and TRBJ2-2; D is undetermined. V shed 2 bases and J shed 8 bases, with 9 bases lying between them. The CDR3 has 13 residues. Germline values: CDR1 SGHTA, CDR2 FQGNSA. In DNA, the CDR3 is TGTGCCAGCAGCTTAATGGGAACGGGGGAGCTGTTTTTT. This translates into CASSLMGTGELFF. The variable domain in full, completed from reference TRBV7-2 and TRBJ2-2, reads GAGVSQSPSNKVTEKGKDVELRCDPISGHTALYWYRQSLGQGLEFLIYFQGNSAPDKSGLPSDRFSAERTGGSVSTLTIQRTQQEDSAVYLCASSLMGTGELFFGEGSRLTVL.

The chain carries TRBV15 and TRBJ1-1, with D maybe TRBD1 (5 bases). Trimming left V 0 bases short and J 0 bases short, with 11 bases between. The germline V gene has CDR1 LNHNV and CDR2 YYDKDF (reference sequence). The CDR3 contains 16 residues. CDR3 nucleotide sequence: TGTGCCACCAGCAGAGATCCGGGACGGCTGAACACTGAAGCTTTCTTT. Amino acid sequence: CATSRDPGRLNTEAFF.

The V call is TRBV7-9, the J call TRBJ1-4; 9 nucleotides agree with TRBD1. Germline CDR1 is SEHNR and CDR2 is FQNEAQ (reference sequence). This CDR3 spans 15 amino acids. Trimming removed 5 bases from V and 6 bases from J; junction bases left unmatched: 7. For the CDR3, the DNA is TGTGCCAGCAGCCCCGACAGGGGGGGTTATGAAAAACTGTTTTTT. Its translation is CASSPDRGGYEKLFF.

The J gene is TRBJ2-2, the V gene TRBV10-2; 8 positions match TRBD1. V gave up 5 bases and J gave up 0 bases; unmatched junction bases: 11. Germline V gives CDR1 WSHSY, CDR2 SAAADI. CDR3 size: 18 residues. DNA for the CDR3: TGCGCCAGCAGTCTCCGCGCCGGGACAGGTGCGAACACCGGGGAGCTGTTTTTT. Translating it yields CASSLRAGTGANTGELFF.

This sequence joins TRBV19 and TRBJ1-2; D may be TRBD1 (6 bases). V lost 0 bases and J lost 3, with 20 bases in between. The germline V gene encodes CDR1 LNHDA and CDR2 SQIVND (reference sequence). CDR3 length equals 18 residues. The CDR3 is CASSIDSAARGGDYGYTF. For the CDR3, the DNA is TGTGCCAGTAGTATAGACTCCGCGGCCAGGGGAGGAGACTATGGCTACACCTTC.

This chain links TRBV9 with TRBJ2-7; 8 nucleotides agree with TRBD2. Germline CDR1 and CDR2: SGDLS and YYNGEE. CDR3 length: 13 residues. Germline trimming cut 7 bases from V and 6 bases from J; bases unmatched to any gene: 9. CDR3 DNA: TGTGCCAGCTCCGAGCGGGGGAGGGGCGAGCAGTACTTC. Protein sequence: CASSERGRGEQYF.

The chain carries TRBV7-9 and TRBJ2-1, with 11 bases aligning to TRBD2. This CDR3 contains 17 residues. Trimming cost V 3 bases and J 4 bases; bases outside gene matches: 8. Per germline, CDR1 SEHNR and CDR2 FQNEAQ (reference sequence). CDR3 in amino acids: CASSFLPGLAAYNEQFF. The CDR3 DNA sequence: TGTGCCAGCAGCTTTCTGCCGGGACTAGCGGCATACAATGAGCAGTTCTTC.

In this sample, this clone turned up a few times. The J gene is TRBJ1-2, the V gene TRBV4-3, with no clear D. The CDR3 has 16 residues. In germline, CDR1 is LGHNA, CDR2 YSLEER. The V gene lost 0 bases and the J gene lost 4 bases, with 15 bases spanning the gap. In DNA, the CDR3 is TGCGCCAGCAGCCAAGATCTGGGCCCCGGAAGCTATGGCTACACCTTC. Its translation is CASSQDLGPGSYGYTF.

The J gene is TRBJ2-3, the V gene TRBV12-5, with 7 positions matching TRBD2. Unmatched junction bases numbered 7, after V lost 6 bases and J lost 4 bases. Per germline, CDR1 LGHNT and CDR2 FRNRAP. The CDR3 consists of 14 residues. CDR3 sequence: CASGYGLVADTQYF. DNA for the CDR3: TGTGCTAGTGGCTACGGACTAGTAGCAGATACGCAGTATTTT.

Points on this clone: Other DNA sequences of this sample code for an identical CDR3. This chain connects TRBV2 to TRBJ2-2, with 13 bases identical to TRBD2. CDR1 SNHLY and CDR2 FYNNEI come from the germline V gene. V was clipped by 8 bases and J by 5 bases; unmatched bases: 5. CDR3 length equals 15 residues. CDR3 in amino acids: CASWTSGRGTGELFF. The CDR3 DNA follows: TGTGCCAGCTGGACTAGCGGGAGAGGAACCGGGGAGCTGTTTTTT.

CDR3 bases: TGTGCCAGCAGTTACTCGACTGGGCGGGGGGAGACCCAGTACTTC. This codes for CASSYSTGRGETQYF. J is TRBJ2-5 and V is TRBV6-5; 7 nucleotides agree with TRBD2. This CDR3 spans 15 amino acids. V shed 0 bases and J 5 bases; nucleotides not matched to a gene: 6. Germline CDR1 reads MNHEY; CDR2 reads SVGAGI.

This clone was seen a handful of times. CDR3 amino acids: CASSLVGDGYTF. The CDR3 nucleotides are TGTGCCAGCAGCTTAGTAGGGGATGGCTACACCTTC. This chain links TRBV7-9 with TRBJ1-2; D perhaps matches TRBD1 (5 bases). This CDR3 is 12 amino acids long. In germline, CDR1 is SEHNR, CDR2 FQNEAQ (reference sequence). V was cut by 1 base and J by 6 bases, with 6 bases left in between.

The chain employs TRBV5-1 and TRBJ1-4; D remains unclear. V lost 0 bases to trimming and J lost 3 bases, with 9 bases between them. The CDR3 runs to 15 residues. Per germline, CDR1 SGHRS and CDR2 YFSETQ. CDR3 residues: CASSLGWGANEKLFF. The CDR3 DNA follows: TGCGCCAGCAGCTTGGGTTGGGGTGCTAATGAAAAACTGTTTTTT.

The rearrangement links TRBV5-1 to TRBJ2-7, with 8 bases aligning to TRBD1. The CDR3 is 14 amino acids. Germline lookup yields CDR1 SGHRS and CDR2 YFSETQ. Trimming took 3 bases from V and 4 from J; bases not matched to a gene: 6. CDR3: CASSSSTGEYEQYF. As DNA, the CDR3 is TGCGCCAGCAGCTCCTCGACAGGGGAATACGAGCAGTACTTC.

The chain links TRBV7-8 to TRBJ2-3; weak D call: TRBD2 (5 bases). Trimming removed 6 bases at V and 1 base at J, with 14 bases between. Germline CDR1 reads SGHVS; CDR2 reads FQNEAQ. This CDR3 is 15 amino acids long. The CDR3 sequence is CASRPDRGGTDTQYF. DNA for the CDR3: TGTGCCAGCAGACCTGATCGGGGTGGCACAGATACGCAGTATTTT.